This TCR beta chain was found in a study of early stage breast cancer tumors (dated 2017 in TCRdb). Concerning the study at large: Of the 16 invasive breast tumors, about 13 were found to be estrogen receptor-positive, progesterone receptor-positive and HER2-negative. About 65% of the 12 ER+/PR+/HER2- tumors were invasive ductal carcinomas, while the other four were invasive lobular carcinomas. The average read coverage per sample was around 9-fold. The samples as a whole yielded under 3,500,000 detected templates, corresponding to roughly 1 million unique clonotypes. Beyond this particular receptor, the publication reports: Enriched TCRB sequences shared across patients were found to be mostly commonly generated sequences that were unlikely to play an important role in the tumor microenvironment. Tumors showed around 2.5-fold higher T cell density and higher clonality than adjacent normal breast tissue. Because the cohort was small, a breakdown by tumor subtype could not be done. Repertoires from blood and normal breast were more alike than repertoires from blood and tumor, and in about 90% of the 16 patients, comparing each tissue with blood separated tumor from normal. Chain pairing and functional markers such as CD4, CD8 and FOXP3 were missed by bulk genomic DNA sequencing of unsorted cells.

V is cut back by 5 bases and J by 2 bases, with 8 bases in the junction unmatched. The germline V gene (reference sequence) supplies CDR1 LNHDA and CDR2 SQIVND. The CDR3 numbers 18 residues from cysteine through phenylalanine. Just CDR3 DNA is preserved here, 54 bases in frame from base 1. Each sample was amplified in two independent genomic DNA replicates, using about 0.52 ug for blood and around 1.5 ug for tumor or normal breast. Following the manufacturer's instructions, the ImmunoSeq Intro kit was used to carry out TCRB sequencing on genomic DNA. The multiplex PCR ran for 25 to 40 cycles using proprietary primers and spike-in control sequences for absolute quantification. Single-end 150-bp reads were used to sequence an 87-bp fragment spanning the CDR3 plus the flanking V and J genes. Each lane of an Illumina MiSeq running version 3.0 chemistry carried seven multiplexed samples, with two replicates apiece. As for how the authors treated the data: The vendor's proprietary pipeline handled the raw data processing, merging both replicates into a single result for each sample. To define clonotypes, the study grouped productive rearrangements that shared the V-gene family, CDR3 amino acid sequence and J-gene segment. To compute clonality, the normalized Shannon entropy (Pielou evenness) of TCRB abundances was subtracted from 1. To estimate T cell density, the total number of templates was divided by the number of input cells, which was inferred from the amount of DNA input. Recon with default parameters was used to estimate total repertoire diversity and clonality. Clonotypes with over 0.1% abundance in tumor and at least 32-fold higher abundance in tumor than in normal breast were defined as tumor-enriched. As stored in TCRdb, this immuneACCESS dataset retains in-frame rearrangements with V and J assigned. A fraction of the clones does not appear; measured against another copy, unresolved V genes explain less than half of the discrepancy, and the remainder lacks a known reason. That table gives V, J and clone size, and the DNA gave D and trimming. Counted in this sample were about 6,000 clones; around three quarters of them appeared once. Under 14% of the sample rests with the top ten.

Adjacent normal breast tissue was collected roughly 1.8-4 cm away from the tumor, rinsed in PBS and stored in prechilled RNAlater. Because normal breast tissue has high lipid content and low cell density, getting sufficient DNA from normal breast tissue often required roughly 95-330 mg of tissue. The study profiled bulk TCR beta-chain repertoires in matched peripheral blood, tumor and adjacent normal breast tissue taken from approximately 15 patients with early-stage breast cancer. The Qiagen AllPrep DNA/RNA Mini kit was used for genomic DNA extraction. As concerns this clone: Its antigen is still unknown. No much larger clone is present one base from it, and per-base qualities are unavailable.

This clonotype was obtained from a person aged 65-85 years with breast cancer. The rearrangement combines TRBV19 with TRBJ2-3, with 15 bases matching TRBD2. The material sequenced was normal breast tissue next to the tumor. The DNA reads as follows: TGTGCCAGTAGTTTCGGGACTAGCGGGAGGATTTACACAGATACGCAGTATTTT. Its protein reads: CASSFGTSGRIYTDTQYF. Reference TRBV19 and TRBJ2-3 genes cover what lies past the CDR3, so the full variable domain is DGGITQSPKYLFRKEGQNVTLSCEQNLNHDAMYWYRQDPGQGLRLIYYSQIVNDFQKGDIAEGYSVSREKKESFPLTVTSAQKNPTAFYLCASSFGTSGRIYTDTQYFGPGTRLTVL.